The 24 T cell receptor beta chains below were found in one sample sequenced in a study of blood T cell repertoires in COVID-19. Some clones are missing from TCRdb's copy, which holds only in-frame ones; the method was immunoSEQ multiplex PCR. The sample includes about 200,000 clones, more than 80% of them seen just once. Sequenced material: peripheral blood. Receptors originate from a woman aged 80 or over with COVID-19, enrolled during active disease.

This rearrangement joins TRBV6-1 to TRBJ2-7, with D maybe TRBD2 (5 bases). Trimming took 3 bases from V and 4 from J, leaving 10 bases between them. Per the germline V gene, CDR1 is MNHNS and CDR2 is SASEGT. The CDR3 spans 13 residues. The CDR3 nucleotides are TGTGCCAGCAGTGAGGTACGGGGATACGAGCAGTACTTC. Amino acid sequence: CASSEVRGYEQYF.

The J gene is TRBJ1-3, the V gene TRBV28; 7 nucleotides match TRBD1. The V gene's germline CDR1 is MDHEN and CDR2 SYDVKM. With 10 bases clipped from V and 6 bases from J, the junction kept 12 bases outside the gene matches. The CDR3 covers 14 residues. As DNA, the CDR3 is TGTGCCATTACCCAGACAGGGTTAGAAAACACCATATATTTT. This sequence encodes CAITQTGLENTIYF.

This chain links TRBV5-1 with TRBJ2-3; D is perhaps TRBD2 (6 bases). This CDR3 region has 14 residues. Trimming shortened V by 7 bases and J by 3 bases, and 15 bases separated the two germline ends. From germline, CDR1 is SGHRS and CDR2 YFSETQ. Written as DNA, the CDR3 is TGCGCCAGCCAGGCACGCGGGGATACAGATACGCAGTATTTT. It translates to CASQARGDTDTQYF.

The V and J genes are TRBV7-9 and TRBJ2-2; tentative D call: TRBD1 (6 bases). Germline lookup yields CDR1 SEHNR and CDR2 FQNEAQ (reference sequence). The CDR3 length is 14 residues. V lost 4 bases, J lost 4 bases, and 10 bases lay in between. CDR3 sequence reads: CASSSIGGTGELFF. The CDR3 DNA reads TGTGCCAGCAGCTCTATAGGGGGCACCGGGGAGCTGTTTTTT.

CDR3 bases: TGTGCCAGCATACCATTAGCGGGTAACAATGAGCAGTTCTTC. Its protein is CASIPLAGNNEQFF. The chain couples TRBV11-2 to TRBJ2-1; 7 bases agree with TRBD2. Germline CDR1 is SGHAT and CDR2 is FQNNGV. There are 14 residues in the CDR3. Losses at the gene ends were 7 bases for V and 5 bases for J; bases not matched to a gene: 8.

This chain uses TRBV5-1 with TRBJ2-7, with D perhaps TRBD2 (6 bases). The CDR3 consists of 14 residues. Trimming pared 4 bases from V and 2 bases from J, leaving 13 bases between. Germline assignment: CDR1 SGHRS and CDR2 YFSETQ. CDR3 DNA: TGCGCCAGCAGCCGCGGGACGGTACCCTACGAGCAGTACTTC. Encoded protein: CASSRGTVPYEQYF.

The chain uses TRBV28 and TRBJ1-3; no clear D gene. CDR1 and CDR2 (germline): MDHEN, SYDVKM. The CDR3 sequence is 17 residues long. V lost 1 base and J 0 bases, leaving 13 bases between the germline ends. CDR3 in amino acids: CASSLFLLRSSGNTIYF. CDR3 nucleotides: TGTGCCAGCAGTTTATTTTTATTGAGATCCTCTGGAAACACCATATATTTT.

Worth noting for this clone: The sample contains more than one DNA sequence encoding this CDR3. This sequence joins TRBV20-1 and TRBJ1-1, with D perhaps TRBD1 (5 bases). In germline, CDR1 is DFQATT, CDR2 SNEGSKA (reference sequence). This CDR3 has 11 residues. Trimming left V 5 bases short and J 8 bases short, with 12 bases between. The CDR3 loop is CSASRVAEAFF. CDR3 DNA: TGCAGTGCTTCCAGGGTGGCGGAAGCTTTCTTT.

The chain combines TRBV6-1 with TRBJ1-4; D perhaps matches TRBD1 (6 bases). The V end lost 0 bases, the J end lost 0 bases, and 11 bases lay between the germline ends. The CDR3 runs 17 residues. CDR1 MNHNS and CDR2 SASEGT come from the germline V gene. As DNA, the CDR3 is TGTGCCAGCAGTGAAGCGGGCAGGGGTACAACTAATGAAAAACTGTTTTTT. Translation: CASSEAGRGTTNEKLFF.

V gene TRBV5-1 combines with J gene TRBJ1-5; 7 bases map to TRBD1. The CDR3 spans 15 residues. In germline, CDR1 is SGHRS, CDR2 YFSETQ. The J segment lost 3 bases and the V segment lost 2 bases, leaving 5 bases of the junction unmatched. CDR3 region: CASSFGDSNNQPQHF. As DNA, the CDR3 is TGCGCCAGCAGCTTCGGGGACAGCAACAATCAGCCCCAGCATTTT.

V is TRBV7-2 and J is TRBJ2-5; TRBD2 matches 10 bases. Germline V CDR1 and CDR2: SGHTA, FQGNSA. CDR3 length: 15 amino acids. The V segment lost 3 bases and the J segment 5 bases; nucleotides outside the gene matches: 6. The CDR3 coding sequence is TGTGCCAGCAGCTTGAAGCGGGGGGGCTGGGAGACCCAGTACTTC. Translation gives CASSLKRGGWETQYF.

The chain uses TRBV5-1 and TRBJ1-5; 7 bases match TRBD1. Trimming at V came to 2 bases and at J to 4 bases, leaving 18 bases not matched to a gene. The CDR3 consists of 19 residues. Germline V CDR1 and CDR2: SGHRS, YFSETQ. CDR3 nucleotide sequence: TGCGCCAGCAGCTTCAACCCCCAGGGACCCGGACAGGCTAATCAGCCCCAGCATTTT. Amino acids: CASSFNPQGPGQANQPQHF.

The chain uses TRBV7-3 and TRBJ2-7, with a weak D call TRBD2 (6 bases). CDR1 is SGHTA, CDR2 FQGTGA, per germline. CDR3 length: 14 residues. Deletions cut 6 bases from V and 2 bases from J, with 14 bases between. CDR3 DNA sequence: TGTGCCAGCAGGAGCGGGTTGGGGACCTACGAGCAGTACTTC. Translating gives CASRSGLGTYEQYF. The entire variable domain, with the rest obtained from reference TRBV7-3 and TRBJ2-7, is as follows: GAGVSQTPSNKVTEKGKYVELRCDPISGHTALYWYRQSLGQGPEFLIYFQGTGAADDSGLPNDRFFAVRPEGSVSTLKIQRTERGDSAVYLCASRSGLGTYEQYFGPGTRLTVT.

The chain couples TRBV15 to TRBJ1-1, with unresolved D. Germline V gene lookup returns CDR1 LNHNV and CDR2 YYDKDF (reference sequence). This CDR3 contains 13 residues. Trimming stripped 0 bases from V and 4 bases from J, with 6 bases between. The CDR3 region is CATSRDLGTEAFF. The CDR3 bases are TGTGCCACCAGCAGAGATCTCGGCACTGAAGCTTTCTTT.

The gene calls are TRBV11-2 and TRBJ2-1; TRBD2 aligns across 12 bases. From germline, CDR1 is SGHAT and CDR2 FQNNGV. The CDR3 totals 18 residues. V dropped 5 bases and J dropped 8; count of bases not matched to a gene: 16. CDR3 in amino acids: CASSIRLAGEGGMDEQFF. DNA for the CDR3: TGTGCCAGCAGCATAAGACTAGCGGGAGAGGGGGGGATGGATGAGCAGTTCTTC.

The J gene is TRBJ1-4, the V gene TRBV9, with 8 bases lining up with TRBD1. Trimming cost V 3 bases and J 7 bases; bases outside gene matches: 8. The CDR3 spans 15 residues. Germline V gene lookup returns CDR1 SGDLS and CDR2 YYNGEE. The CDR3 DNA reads TGTGCCAGCAGCGCCCAGGGGGCGGGGGTTGAAAAACTGTTTTTT. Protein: CASSAQGAGVEKLFF.

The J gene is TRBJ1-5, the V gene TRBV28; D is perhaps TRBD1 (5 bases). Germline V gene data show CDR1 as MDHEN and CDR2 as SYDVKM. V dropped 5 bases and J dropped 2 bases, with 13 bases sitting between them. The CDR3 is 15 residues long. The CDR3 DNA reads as TGTGCCAGCAGTACACCCGGGGGTGGCAATCAGCCCCAGCATTTT. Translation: CASSTPGGGNQPQHF.

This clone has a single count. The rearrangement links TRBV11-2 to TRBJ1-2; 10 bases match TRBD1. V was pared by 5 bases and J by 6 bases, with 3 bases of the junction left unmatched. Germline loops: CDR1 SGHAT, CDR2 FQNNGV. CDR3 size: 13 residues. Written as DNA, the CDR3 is TGTGCCAGCAGCGAAGGGACAGGGGATGGCTACACCTTC. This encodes CASSEGTGDGYTF.

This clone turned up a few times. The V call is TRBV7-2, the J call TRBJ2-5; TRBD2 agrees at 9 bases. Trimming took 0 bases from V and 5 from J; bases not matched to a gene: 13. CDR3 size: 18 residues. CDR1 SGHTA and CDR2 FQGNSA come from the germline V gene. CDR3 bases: TGTGCCAGCAGCTTAGCCCCCATGCGGGTAGCGGGAGTTGAGACCCAGTACTTC. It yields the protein CASSLAPMRVAGVETQYF.

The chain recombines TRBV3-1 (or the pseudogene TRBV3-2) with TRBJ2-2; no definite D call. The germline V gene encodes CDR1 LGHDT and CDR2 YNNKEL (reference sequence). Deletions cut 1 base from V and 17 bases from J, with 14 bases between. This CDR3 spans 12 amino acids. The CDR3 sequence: CASSQAGKKTFF. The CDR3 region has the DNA TGTGCCAGCAGCCAAGCCGGTAAAAAAACCTTTTTT.

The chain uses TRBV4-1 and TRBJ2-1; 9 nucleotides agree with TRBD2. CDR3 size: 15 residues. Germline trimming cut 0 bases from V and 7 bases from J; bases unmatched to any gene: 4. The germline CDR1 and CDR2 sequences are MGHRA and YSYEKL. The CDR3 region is CASSQDGREGNEQFF. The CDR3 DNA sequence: TGCGCCAGCAGCCAAGATGGGCGGGAGGGGAATGAGCAGTTCTTC.

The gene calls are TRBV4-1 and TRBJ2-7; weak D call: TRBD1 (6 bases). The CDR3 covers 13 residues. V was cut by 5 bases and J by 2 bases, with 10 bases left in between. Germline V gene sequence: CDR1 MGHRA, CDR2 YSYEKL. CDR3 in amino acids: CASSRDTTYEQYF. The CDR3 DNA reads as TGCGCCAGCAGCAGGGACACCACCTACGAGCAGTACTTC.

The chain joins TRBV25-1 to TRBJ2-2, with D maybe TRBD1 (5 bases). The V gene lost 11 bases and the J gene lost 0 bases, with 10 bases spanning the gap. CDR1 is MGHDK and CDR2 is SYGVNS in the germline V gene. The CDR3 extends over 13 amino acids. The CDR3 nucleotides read TGTGCCGGAACAGGACCGAACACCGGGGAGCTGTTTTTT. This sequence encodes CAGTGPNTGELFF.

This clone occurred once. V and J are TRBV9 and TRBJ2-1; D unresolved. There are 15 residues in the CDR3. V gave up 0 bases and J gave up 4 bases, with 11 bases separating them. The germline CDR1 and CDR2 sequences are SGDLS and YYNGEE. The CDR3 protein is CASSVGSGGYNEQFF. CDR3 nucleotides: TGTGCCAGCAGCGTAGGGAGTGGTGGGTACAATGAGCAGTTCTTC.